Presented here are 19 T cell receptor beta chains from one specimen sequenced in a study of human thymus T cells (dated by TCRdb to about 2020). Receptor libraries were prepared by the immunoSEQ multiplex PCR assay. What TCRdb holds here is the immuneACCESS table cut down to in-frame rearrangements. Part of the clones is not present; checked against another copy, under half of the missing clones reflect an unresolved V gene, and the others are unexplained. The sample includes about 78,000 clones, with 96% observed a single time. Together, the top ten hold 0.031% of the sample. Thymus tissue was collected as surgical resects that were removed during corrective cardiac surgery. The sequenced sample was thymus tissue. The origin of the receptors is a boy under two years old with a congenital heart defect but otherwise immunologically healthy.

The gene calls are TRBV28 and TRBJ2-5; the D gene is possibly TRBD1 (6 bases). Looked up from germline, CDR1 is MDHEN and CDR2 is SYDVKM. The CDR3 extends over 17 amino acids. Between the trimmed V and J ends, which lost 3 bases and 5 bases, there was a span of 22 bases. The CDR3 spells CASSFNRDNFRGETQYF. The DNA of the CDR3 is TGTGCCAGCAGTTTTAATCGGGACAACTTCAGAGGGGAGACCCAGTACTTC.

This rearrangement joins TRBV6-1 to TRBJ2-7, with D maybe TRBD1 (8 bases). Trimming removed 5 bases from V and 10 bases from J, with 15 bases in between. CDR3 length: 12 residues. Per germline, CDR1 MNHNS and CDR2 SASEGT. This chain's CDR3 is CASSKGQGLQYF. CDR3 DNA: TGTGCCAGCAGTAAAGGACAGGGACTACAGTACTTC.

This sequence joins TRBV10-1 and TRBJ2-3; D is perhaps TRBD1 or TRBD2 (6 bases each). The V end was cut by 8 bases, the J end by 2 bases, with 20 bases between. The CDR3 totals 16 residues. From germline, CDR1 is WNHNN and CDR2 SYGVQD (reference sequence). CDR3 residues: CASLGGPVQSTDTQYF. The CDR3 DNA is TGCGCCAGCCTAGGGGGGCCGGTTCAGTCCACAGATACGCAGTATTTT.

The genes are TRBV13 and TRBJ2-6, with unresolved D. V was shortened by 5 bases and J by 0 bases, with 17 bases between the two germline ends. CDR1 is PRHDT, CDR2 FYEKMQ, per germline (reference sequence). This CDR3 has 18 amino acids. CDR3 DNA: TGTGCCAGCAGCCTATATTTAGGACGGCCCTCTGGGGCCAACGTCCTGACTTTC. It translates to CASSLYLGRPSGANVLTF.

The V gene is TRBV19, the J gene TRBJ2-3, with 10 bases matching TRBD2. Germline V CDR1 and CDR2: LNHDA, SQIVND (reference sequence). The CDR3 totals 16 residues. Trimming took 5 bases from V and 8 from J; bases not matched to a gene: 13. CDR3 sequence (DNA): TGTGCCAGTAGTGGATTACTAGCGGGGTCAGTAGGTACGCAGTATTTT. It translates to CASSGLLAGSVGTQYF.

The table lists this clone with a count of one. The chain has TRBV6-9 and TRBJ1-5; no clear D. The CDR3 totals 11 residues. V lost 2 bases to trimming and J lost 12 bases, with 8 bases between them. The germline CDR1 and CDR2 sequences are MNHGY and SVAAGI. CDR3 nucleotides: TGTGCCAGCAGTTATCCGACGGTCCAGCATTTT. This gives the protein CASSYPTVQHF.

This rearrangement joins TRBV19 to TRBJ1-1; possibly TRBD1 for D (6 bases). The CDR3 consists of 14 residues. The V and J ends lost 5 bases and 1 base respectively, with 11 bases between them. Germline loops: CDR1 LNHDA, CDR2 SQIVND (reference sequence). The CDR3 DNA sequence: TGTGCCAGTAGTGCGAGGGGACAGAACACTGAAGCTTTCTTT. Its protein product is CASSARGQNTEAFF.

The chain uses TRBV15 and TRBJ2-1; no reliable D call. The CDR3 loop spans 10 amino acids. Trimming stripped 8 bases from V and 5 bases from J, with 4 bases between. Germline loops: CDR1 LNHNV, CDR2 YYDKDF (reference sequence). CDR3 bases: TGTGCCACCGGACACAATGAGCAGTTCTTC. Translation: CATGHNEQFF.

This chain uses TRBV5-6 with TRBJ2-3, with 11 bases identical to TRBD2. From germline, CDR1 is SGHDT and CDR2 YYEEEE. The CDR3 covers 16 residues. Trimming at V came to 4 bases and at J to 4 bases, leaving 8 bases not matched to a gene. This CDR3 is CASSPRLAGFADTQYF. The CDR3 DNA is TGTGCCAGCAGCCCTAGACTAGCGGGGTTCGCAGATACGCAGTATTTT.

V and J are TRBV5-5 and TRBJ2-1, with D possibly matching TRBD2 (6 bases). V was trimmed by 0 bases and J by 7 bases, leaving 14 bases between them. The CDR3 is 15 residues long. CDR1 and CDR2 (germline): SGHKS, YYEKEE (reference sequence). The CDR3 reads CASSLGLVGGNEQFF. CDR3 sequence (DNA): TGTGCCAGCAGCTTGGGACTAGTTGGAGGGAATGAGCAGTTCTTC.

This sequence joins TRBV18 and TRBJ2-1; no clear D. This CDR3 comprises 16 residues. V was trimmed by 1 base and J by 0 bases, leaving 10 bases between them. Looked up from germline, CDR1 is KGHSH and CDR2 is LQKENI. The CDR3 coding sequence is TGTGCCAGCTCACCACTCGGACGGAGCTCCTACAATGAGCAGTTCTTC. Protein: CASSPLGRSSYNEQFF.

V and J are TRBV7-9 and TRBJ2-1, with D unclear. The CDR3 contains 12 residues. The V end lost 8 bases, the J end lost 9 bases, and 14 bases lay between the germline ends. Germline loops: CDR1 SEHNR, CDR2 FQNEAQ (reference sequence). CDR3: CASGSITVEQFF. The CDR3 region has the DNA TGTGCCAGCGGCAGTATTACAGTTGAGCAGTTCTTC.

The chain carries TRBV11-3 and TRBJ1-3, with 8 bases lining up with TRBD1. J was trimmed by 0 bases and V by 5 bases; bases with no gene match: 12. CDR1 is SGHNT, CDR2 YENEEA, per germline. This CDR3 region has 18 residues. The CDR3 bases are TGTGCCAGCAGCCCCTCGGCCCGACAGGGGCCCTCTGGAAACACCATATATTTT. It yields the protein CASSPSARQGPSGNTIYF. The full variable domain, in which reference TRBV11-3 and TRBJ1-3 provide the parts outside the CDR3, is EAGVVQSPRYKIIEKKQPVAFWCNPISGHNTLYWYLQNLGQGPELLIRYENEEAVDDSQLPKDRFSAERLKGVDSTLKIQPAELGDSAVYLCASSPSARQGPSGNTIYFGEGSWLTVV.

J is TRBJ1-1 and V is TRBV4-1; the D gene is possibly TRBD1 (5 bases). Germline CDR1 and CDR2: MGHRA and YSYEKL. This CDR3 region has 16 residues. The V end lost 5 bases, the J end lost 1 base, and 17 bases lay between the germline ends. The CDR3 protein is CASSISLDGGNTEAFF. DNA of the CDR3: TGCGCCAGCAGCATATCTTTGGACGGGGGGAACACTGAAGCTTTCTTT.

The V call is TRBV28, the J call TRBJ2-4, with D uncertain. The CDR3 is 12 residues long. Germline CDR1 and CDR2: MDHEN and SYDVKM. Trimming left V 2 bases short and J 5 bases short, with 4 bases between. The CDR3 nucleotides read TGTGCCAGCAGTTTAACCCAAAACATTCAGTACTTC. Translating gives CASSLTQNIQYF.

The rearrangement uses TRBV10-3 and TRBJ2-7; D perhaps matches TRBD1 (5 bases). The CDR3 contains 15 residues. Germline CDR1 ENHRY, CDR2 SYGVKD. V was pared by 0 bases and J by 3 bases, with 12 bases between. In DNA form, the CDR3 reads TGTGCCATCAGTGAGTCGAGCAGGGCCGTCTACGAGCAGTACTTC. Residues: CAISESSRAVYEQYF.

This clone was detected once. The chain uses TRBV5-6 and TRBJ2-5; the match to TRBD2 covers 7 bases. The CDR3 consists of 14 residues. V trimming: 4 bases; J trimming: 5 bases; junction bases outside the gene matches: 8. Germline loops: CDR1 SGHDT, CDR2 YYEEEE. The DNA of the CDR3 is TGTGCCAGCAGCCTCTCAGGGAGGGTGGAGACCCAGTACTTC. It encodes CASSLSGRVETQYF.

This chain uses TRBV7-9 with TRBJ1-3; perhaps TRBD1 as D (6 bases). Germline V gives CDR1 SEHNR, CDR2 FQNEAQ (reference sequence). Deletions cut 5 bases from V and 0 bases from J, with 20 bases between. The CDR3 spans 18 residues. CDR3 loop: CASSAGPQGPFSGNTIYF. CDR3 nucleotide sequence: TGTGCCAGCAGCGCAGGGCCCCAGGGGCCCTTCTCTGGAAACACCATATATTTT.

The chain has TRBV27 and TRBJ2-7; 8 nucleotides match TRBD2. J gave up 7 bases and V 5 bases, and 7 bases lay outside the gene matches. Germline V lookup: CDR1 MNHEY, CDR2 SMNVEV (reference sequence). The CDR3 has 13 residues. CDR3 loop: CASSTRLAREQYF. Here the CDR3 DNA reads TGTGCCAGCAGTACTCGACTAGCGCGGGAGCAGTACTTC.